This T cell receptor beta chain was retrieved from a study of blood T cell repertoires in COVID-19. About the research overall: Both acute and convalescent COVID-19 samples were obtained from the United States, Italy and Spain.

Deletions cut 2 bases from V and 8 bases from J, with 10 bases between. The CDR3 runs 13 residues. Germline V gene lookup returns CDR1 MNHEY and CDR2 SMNVEV (reference sequence). Method: immunoSEQ multiplex PCR; TCRdb's copy keeps in-frame clones and lacks some. The data hold hundreds of thousands of clones, with roughly 85% observed a single time. Sequenced: PBMCs or T cells enriched from blood (not recorded which). This chain links TRBV27 with TRBJ2-1; no clear D gene. The sequence derives from a woman aged 35 to 49 who had recovered from COVID-19. The chain's CDR3 is CASSLVVGDEQFF. The CDR3 DNA reads TGTGCCAGCAGTTTAGTAGTCGGAGATGAGCAGTTCTTC.